This TCR beta chain was found in a study of T cells in Graves' hyperthyroidism and ophthalmopathy. Graves' hyperthyroidism showing no ophthalmopathy progression within 18 months was considered stable. Those patients with uncontrolled infection, other autoimmune disease, pregnancy or lactation were excluded. CDR3 length: 12 residues. Germline lookup yields CDR1 LGHDT and CDR2 YNNKEL (reference sequence). The TCR beta CDR3 regions underwent amplification using RNA transcripts as the source. In the first-round RT-PCR of the TCR CDR3, the HTBI primer set was used. TCRdb processed the multiplex PCR reads anew with MiXCR; each CDR3 protein has one entry. This sample has approximately 410,000 distinct CDR3 sequences, with roughly 13% found just once. Study-level results: Separation of ophthalmopathy from stable hyperthyroidism was achieved by a 13 V-J model. Peripheral blood also featured most of the thyroid clonotypes expanded above 0.001.

This clonotype was recorded once. The target antigen is unknown. A far larger clone differs by one base, so this is likely a read error. The sequencing input was blood. The rearrangement joins TRBV3-1 to TRBJ1-2; 8 nucleotides match TRBD1. The source of this sequence is a woman aged 18 to 35 with Graves' hyperthyroidism. The CDR3 DNA reads TGTGCCAGCAGCCGGACAGGGTATGGCCACACCTTC. Translating gives CASSRTGYGHTF.